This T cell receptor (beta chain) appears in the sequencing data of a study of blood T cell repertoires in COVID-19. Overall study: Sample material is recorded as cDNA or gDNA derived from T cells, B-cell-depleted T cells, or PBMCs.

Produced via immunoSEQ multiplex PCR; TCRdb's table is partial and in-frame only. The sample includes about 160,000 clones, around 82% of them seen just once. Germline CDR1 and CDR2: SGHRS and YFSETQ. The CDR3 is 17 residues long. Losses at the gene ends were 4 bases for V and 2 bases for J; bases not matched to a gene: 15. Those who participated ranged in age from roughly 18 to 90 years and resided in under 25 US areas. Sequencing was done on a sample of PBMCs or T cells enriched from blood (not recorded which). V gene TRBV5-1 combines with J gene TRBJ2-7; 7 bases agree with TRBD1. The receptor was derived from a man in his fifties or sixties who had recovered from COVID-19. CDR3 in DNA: TGCGCCAGCAGCAGAGAGGGACAGAAGGGACATGCCTACGAGCAGTACTTC. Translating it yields CASSREGQKGHAYEQYF.